The 5 T cell receptor beta chains below come from one sample, sequenced in a study of radiation and T cells in renal cell carcinoma. As for time point: blood 2 weeks post-SBRT. Treatment meaning: 15 Gy SBRT to primary tumor, nephrectomy 4 weeks later. Libraries were prepared by immunoSEQ multiplex PCR; TCRdb keeps only in-frame clonotypes and omits some of them. The sample lists more than 100,000 clones; 88% were seen once. The input for sequencing was blood, taken from a patient whose treatment included radiotherapy and nephrectomy. These receptors originate from a woman aged 70-85 years with renal cell carcinoma.

The chain uses TRBV28 and TRBJ1-1; 10 bases fit TRBD1. The CDR3 sequence is 14 residues long. The germline V gene has CDR1 MDHEN and CDR2 SYDVKM. The ends lost 6 bases at V and 3 bases at J; junction bases unmatched: 4. DNA for the CDR3: TGTGCCAGCAGCCCGGGACAGGGGTACACTGAAGCTTTCTTT. Translated: CASSPGQGYTEAFF. Combining the CDR3 with reference TRBV28 and TRBJ1-1 gives the whole variable domain DVKVTQSSRYLVKRTGEKVFLECVQDMDHENMFWYRQDPGLGLRLIYFSYDVKMKEKGDIPEGYSVSREKKERFSLILESASTNQTSMYLCASSPGQGYTEAFFGQGTRLTVV.

This clone has just a few counts. This rearrangement joins TRBV29-1 to TRBJ1-1; D is unresolved. CDR1 is SQVTM and CDR2 is ANQGSEA in the germline V gene. This CDR3 contains 14 residues. V lost 4 bases to trimming and J lost 5 bases, with 17 bases between them. The CDR3, as DNA: TGCAGCGTTGGCCCCAGAACCAGAGGGACTGAAGCTTTCTTT. This translates into CSVGPRTRGTEAFF. Complete variable domain (other parts from reference TRBV29-1 and TRBJ1-1): SAVISQKPSRDICQRGTSLTIQCQVDSQVTMMFWYRQQPGQSLTLIATANQGSEATYESGFVIDKFPISRPNLTFSTLTVSNMSPEDSSIYLCSVGPRTRGTEAFFGQGTRLTVV.

The rearrangement uses TRBV29-1 and TRBJ1-2; D possibly corresponds to TRBD1 (5 bases). This CDR3 spans 12 amino acids. V shed 6 bases and J shed 1 base, with 9 bases lying between them. Looked up from germline, CDR1 is SQVTM and CDR2 is ANQGSEA. As DNA, the CDR3 is TGCAGCGTGGCGGGACTTAACTATGGCTACACCTTC. It translates to CSVAGLNYGYTF.

This clone occurred many times. The chain employs TRBV29-1 and TRBJ1-3, with D maybe TRBD1 (6 bases). Looked up from germline, CDR1 is SQVTM and CDR2 is ANQGSEA. The CDR3 runs 14 residues. Trimming stripped 7 bases from V and 0 bases from J, with 13 bases between. The CDR3 region has the DNA TGCAGCGCAGTGACAGGTAGCTCTGGAAACACCATATATTTT. This encodes CSAVTGSSGNTIYF.

This sequence joins TRBV28 and TRBJ2-7; D uncertain. V shed 4 bases and J shed 3 bases, with 13 bases lying between them. Germline CDR1 and CDR2: MDHEN and SYDVKM. The CDR3 runs to 14 residues. The CDR3 protein is CASSYSAGVYEQYF. CDR3 coding DNA: TGTGCCAGCAGTTACAGCGCTGGAGTCTACGAGCAGTACTTC.